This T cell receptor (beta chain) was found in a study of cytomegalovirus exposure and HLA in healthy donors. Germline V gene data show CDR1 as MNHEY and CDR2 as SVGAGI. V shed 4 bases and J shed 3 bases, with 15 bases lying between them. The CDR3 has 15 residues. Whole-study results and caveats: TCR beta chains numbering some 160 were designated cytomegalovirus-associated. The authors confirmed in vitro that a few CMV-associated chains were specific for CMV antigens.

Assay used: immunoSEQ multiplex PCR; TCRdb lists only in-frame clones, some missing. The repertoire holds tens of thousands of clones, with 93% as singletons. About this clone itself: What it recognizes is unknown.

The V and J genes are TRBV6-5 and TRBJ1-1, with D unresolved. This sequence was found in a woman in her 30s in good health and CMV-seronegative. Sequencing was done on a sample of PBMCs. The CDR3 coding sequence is TGTGCCAGCAGTTCTCCGTCGGATAGCGACACTGAAGCTTTCTTT. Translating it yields CASSSPSDSDTEAFF.